Listed below are T cell receptor beta chains from one sample, sequenced in a study of T cells in Graves' hyperthyroidism and ophthalmopathy. TCRdb redid the calling of the multiplex PCR reads with MiXCR, one entry per CDR3 protein. Here the sample spans 250,000 to 300,000 distinct CDR3 sequences, around a fifth being singletons. The sample consisted of blood. The receptors derive from a man aged 45-65 years with Graves' ophthalmopathy. The CDR3 runs from the conserved cysteine through the conserved F or W. A D gene is named only where the DNA matches it firmly. Part of the rows lack a size; the others show once, few, many or a class for expanded clones.

-,TRBJ2-7,TRBV19,-,TGTGCCAGTACCTTAGGGGGGGACACGTCCTACGAGCAGTACTTC,CASTLGGDTSYEQYF
-,TRBJ2-1,TRBV12-3/TRBV12-4,-,TGTGCCAGCAGTCGGGGAGTGAGGGGTGAGCAGTTCTTC,CASSRGVRGEQFF
-,TRBJ2-2,TRBV18,many,TGTGCCAGCTCACTGGAGGGGAGTGGAACCGGGGAGCTGTTTTTT,CASSLEGSGTGELFF
-,TRBJ1-5,TRBV6-6,many,TGTGCCAGCAGTTACTCGCCAAGGGGCGGGAACAATCAGCCCCAGCATTTT,CASSYSPRGGNNQPQHF
-,TRBJ1-6,TRBV2,-,TGTGCCAGCAGTGACAGGGGAGGTTCACCCCTCCACTTT,CASSDRGGSPLHF
-,TRBJ2-7,TRBV7-3,many,TGTGCCAGCAGCTCCCCAAGCTCCTACGAGCAGTACTTC,CASSSPSSYEQYF
TRBD1,TRBJ1-1,TRBV19,-,TGTGCCAGTAGTTTAGACAGGGTGAACACTGAAGCTTTCTTT,CASSLDRVNTEAFF
TRBD2,TRBJ2-1,TRBV3-1,many,TGTGCCAGCAGTTTGGATAGCGGGCCCTACAATGAGCAGTTCTTC,CASSLDSGPYNEQFF
-,TRBJ1-2,TRBV15,-,TGTGCCACCAGCAGGGGAACTGAAAACTATGGCTACACCTTC,CATSRGTENYGYTF
TRBD2,TRBJ2-3,TRBV5-4,-,TGTGCCAGCAGCCCCCCGGGACTAGCGGGAGATACGCAGTATTTT,CASSPPGLAGDTQYF
-,TRBJ2-7,TRBV19,-,TGTGCCAGTAGTAGCCGGGACACCCTCGGGGAGCAGTACTTC,CASSSRDTLGEQYF
-,TRBJ1-1,TRBV28,many,TGTGCCAGCAGCCCAGGGCGACCTGAAGCTTTCTTT,CASSPGRPEAFF
-,TRBJ2-2,TRBV6-4,-,TGTGCCAGCAGGAGCAGCTCCACCGGGGAGCTGTTTTTT,CASRSSSTGELFF
-,TRBJ2-1,TRBV11-2,many,TGTGCCAGCAGCTTGTCGACTAGGGGGGATGAGCAGTTCTTC,CASSLSTRGDEQFF
TRBD2,TRBJ2-4,TRBV11-2,few,TGTGCCAGCAGGACTAGCGGGAGGACCTTAGCCAAAAACATTCAGTACTTC,CASRTSGRTLAKNIQYF
-,TRBJ1-1,TRBV27,-,TGTGCCAGCAGTTTCCATATGAACACTGAAGCTTTCTTT,CASSFHMNTEAFF
-,TRBJ2-5,TRBV14,-,TGTGCCAGCAGCCAAGACAGGACAACGGACCAGTACTTC,CASSQDRTTDQYF
-,TRBJ2-2,TRBV19,few,TGTGCCAGTACTTCACGGGCCGGGGAGCTGTTTTTT,CASTSRAGELFF
-,TRBJ2-1,TRBV11-2,many,TGTGCCAGCAGCTTAGTTGGGCGGAGCTCCTACAATGAGCAGTTCTTC,CASSLVGRSSYNEQFF
-,TRBJ1-4,TRBV18,many,TGTGCCAGCTCACCATCCGCTTACGGGGCGCAACTGTTTTTT,CASSPSAYGAQLFF
-,TRBJ1-6,TRBV7-9,-,TGTGCCAGCAGCCGAGACACGGGAGTTTACAATTCACCCCTCCACTTT,CASSRDTGVYNSPLHF
-,TRBJ1-5,TRBV6-5,-,TGTGCCAGCAGTTACTCTGGCAGTTTACAGCCCCAGCATTTT,CASSYSGSLQPQHF
TRBD2,TRBJ2-3,TRBV18,-,TGTGCCAGCTCACTTAGCGGGAGGTTGGCAGATACGCAGTATTTT,CASSLSGRLADTQYF
-,TRBJ2-5,TRBV6-5,-,TGTGCCAGCAGTGGTGGTGCAGGAACCGGGGCCCGAGAGACCCAGTACTTC,CASSGGAGTGARETQYF
-,TRBJ2-7,TRBV11-2,-,TGTGCCAGCAGCTCAACGGAAGGGGGGAAGTACGAGCAGTACTTC,CASSSTEGGKYEQYF
TRBD2,TRBJ2-1,TRBV19,few,TGTGCCAGTAGTATTACGGGACTAGCGGGATATGGCCACAATGAGCAGTTCTTC,CASSITGLAGYGHNEQFF
TRBD1,TRBJ1-6,TRBV7-3,few,TGTGCCAGCAGCTTAAGCCCGACAGGGGGAAATTCACCCCTCCACTTT,CASSLSPTGGNSPLHF
-,TRBJ1-2,TRBV27,-,TGTGCCAGCAGTAGGGCACGGGCCTATGGCTACACCTTC,CASSRARAYGYTF
-,TRBJ2-1,TRBV9,-,TGTGCCAGCAGCGTAGGGCATCGAAATGAGCAGTTCTTC,CASSVGHRNEQFF
TRBD2,TRBJ2-5,TRBV24-1,many,TGTGCCACCAGCCCCGGACTAGCGGGTTACCAAGAGACCCAGTACTTC,CATSPGLAGYQETQYF
TRBD1,TRBJ2-7,TRBV18,-,TGTGCCAGCTCACCCGCCGGGACAGGGCCCTACGAGCAGTACTTC,CASSPAGTGPYEQYF
-,TRBJ1-5,TRBV5-1,few,TGCGCCAGCAGACCAGGTGACGGCAATCAGCCCCAGCATTTT,CASRPGDGNQPQHF
-,TRBJ2-3,TRBV4-2,few,TGTGCCAGCAGCCAAGCTCTGAGCGGGCCAAAAGATACGCAGTATTTT,CASSQALSGPKDTQYF